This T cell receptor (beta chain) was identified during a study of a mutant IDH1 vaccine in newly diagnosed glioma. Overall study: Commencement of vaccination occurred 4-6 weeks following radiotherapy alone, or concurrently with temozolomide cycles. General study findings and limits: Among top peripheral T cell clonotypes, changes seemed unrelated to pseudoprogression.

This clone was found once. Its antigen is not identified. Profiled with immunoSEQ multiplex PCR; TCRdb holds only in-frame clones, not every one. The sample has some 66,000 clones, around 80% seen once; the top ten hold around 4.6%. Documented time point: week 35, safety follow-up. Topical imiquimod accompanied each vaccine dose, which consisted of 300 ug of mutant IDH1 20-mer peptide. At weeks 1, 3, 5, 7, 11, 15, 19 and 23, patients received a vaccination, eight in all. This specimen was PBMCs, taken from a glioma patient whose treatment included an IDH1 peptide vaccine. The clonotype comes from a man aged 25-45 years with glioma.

The CDR3 DNA is TGTGCCAGCAGTGTAATTAATGAGCAGTTCTTC. This sequence encodes CASSVINEQFF. J is TRBJ2-1 and V is TRBV6-1; D unclear. V lost 4 bases and J lost 7, with 5 bases in between. Per germline, CDR1 MNHNS and CDR2 SASEGT. This CDR3 is built from 11 residues.